This TCR beta chain comes out of a study of blood T cell repertoires in COVID-19. Sequenced by immunoSEQ multiplex PCR; TCRdb stores in-frame clones only, minus some. The sample contains about 140,000 clones, 70% to 80% of which appear only once. Specimen: peripheral blood. The TCR comes from a man in his sixties with acute or convalescent COVID-19.

The CDR3, as DNA: TGTGCCAGCAGTCAAACGGGACAGGGGGCCTCTGAAGCTTTCTTT. Encoded protein: CASSQTGQGASEAFF. V usage is TRBV6-4 and J usage is TRBJ1-1, with TRBD1 matching 12 bases. There are 15 residues in the CDR3. The germline V gene encodes CDR1 MRHNA and CDR2 SNTAGT. Unmatched junction bases numbered 7, after V lost 5 bases and J lost 6 bases.